The 11 T cell receptor beta chains given below trace back to one sample, sequenced in a study of T cell responses to AZD1222 COVID-19 vaccine. Assay: immunoSEQ multiplex PCR; the TCRdb copy retains only in-frame clones and omits some. The profile shows 85,000 to 130,000 clones, approximately 87% of them singletons. The sequencing used peripheral blood, collected on day 0 of AZD1222 vaccination. The source of these receptors is an adult in good health.

A few counts support this clone. The V and J genes are TRBV7-3 and TRBJ2-3, with 8 bases lining up with TRBD2. Looked up from germline, CDR1 is SGHTA and CDR2 is FQGTGA. With 5 bases clipped from V and 2 bases from J, the junction kept 12 bases outside the gene matches. This CDR3 contains 17 residues. The CDR3 reads CASSLGPRGGYTDTQYF. In DNA, the CDR3 is TGTGCCAGCAGCCTAGGCCCCCGCGGGGGGTACACAGATACGCAGTATTTT.

V usage is TRBV6-5 and J usage is TRBJ1-6; no reliable D call. V lost 2 bases to trimming and J lost 10 bases, with 6 bases between them. CDR3 size: 12 residues. Germline V lookup: CDR1 MNHEY, CDR2 SVGAGI. This CDR3 reads CASSYLNSPLHF. CDR3 nucleotides: TGTGCCAGCAGTTACCTTAACTCACCCCTCCACTTT.

The V call is TRBV7-2, the J call TRBJ1-1, with D unclear. This CDR3 has 16 residues. The V end lost 0 bases, the J end lost 4 bases, and 15 bases lay between the germline ends. CDR1 and CDR2 from the germline V gene are SGHTA and FQGNSA. CDR3 nucleotide sequence: TGTGCCAGCAGCTTAGCCCTCAGTACGGGGTCCACTGAAGCTTTCTTT. It encodes CASSLALSTGSTEAFF.

The gene calls are TRBV6-2 or TRBV6-3 and TRBJ1-5, with D uncertain. Germline lookup yields CDR1 MNHEY and CDR2 SVGEGT. Trimming took off 4 bases at V and 0 bases at J, with 10 bases between the two ends. CDR3 length: 15 residues. The CDR3 nucleotides are TGTGCCAGCAGTTTGGAGATGGGTAGCAATCAGCCCCAGCATTTT. The encoded protein is CASSLEMGSNQPQHF.

The rearrangement uses TRBV23-1 and TRBJ1-5; D remains ambiguous. TRBV23-1 is recorded as an ORF, its role being uncertain. This CDR3 has 16 residues. V lost 7 bases and J lost 5, with 21 bases in between. As DNA, the CDR3 is TGCGCCAGCAACCAACTCCCAGGCGGGTGGGATCAGCCCCAGCATTTT. Protein: CASNQLPGGWDQPQHF.

The V call is TRBV29-1, the J call TRBJ1-1; 7 bases fit TRBD1. CDR3 length: 13 amino acids. V lost 6 bases, J lost 7 bases, and 11 bases stayed unmatched. Germline V gene data show CDR1 as SQVTM and CDR2 as ANQGSEA. The CDR3 protein is CSVEIGGAGEAFF. Here the CDR3 DNA reads TGCAGCGTAGAAATAGGGGGCGCTGGTGAAGCTTTCTTT.

The rearrangement links TRBV11-2 to TRBJ2-7; D remains unclear. The CDR3 loop spans 13 amino acids. V shed 5 bases and J shed 4 bases, with 12 bases lying between them. Germline CDR1 SGHAT, CDR2 FQNNGV. CDR3 sequence: CASSPRGLYEQYF. DNA for the CDR3: TGTGCCAGCAGCCCCCGTGGGTTGTACGAGCAGTACTTC.

This chain links TRBV7-8 with TRBJ1-2, with D possibly matching TRBD1 (5 bases). This CDR3 comprises 15 residues. The V gene lost 5 bases and the J gene lost 2 bases, with 15 bases spanning the gap. Germline-derived CDR1 and CDR2 are SGHVS and FQNEAQ. The CDR3 nucleotides are TGTGCCAGCAGCCGGGGGAGAAGAGAGAACTATGGCTACACCTTC. Protein sequence: CASSRGRRENYGYTF.

V and J are TRBV6-2 or TRBV6-3 and TRBJ1-1; D call uncertain. There are 15 residues in the CDR3. Trimming removed 5 bases at V and 4 bases at J, with 17 bases between. The germline V gene has CDR1 MNHEY and CDR2 SVGEGT. As DNA, the CDR3 is TGTGCCAGCAGTGCCCCGTTGCGCCGGGGCACTGAAGCTTTCTTT. It specifies CASSAPLRRGTEAFF.

Comment on this clone: Other nucleotide sequences from this sample produce the same CDR3. This sequence joins TRBV5-6 and TRBJ2-7; possibly TRBD1 for D (6 bases). From germline, CDR1 is SGHDT and CDR2 YYEEEE. The CDR3 contains 13 residues. V was cut by 0 bases and J by 4 bases, with 8 bases left in between. CDR3 DNA sequence: TGTGCCAGCAGCTTGGTGAGGGGGTACGAGCAGTACTTC. Its protein is CASSLVRGYEQYF.

This chain uses TRBV19 with TRBJ1-2; the D gene is possibly TRBD1 (6 bases). This CDR3 spans 14 amino acids. Trimming removed 9 bases from V and 0 bases from J, with 14 bases in between. CDR1 and CDR2 (germline): LNHDA, SQIVND (reference sequence). The CDR3 here is CASDIGGTNYGYTF. The CDR3 DNA is TGTGCCAGCGACATAGGGGGGACTAACTATGGCTACACCTTC.